The clone carrying this T cell receptor (beta chain) was seen just once. The antigen remains undetermined. Assay used: immunoSEQ multiplex PCR; TCRdb lists only in-frame clones, some missing. The table records nearly 600,000 clones, about 95% of them present only once. This sample is drawn from a study of shared clonotypes between healthy human individuals. Study-wide background: Samples came from a couple of female and a few male donors aged 18 to 49. Study-level results: Clonotype sharing among donors, it was expected, would be affected by sequencing depth.

Germline V lookup: CDR1 SGHDT, CDR2 YYEEEE. V was cut by 0 bases and J by 6 bases, with 9 bases left in between. The CDR3 has 14 amino acids. CD8 cells classed as naive were CD45RO-negative and positively selected for CCR7, excluding terminally differentiated effector memory CD45RA+ cells. The chain has TRBV5-6 and TRBJ2-2; D is unclear. The sequenced sample consisted of naive CD8+ T cells sorted from blood. The clonotype was recovered from a woman in her thirties in good health. The CDR3, as DNA: TGTGCCAGCAGCTTGGGACTTCCCCCCGGGGAGCTGTTTTTT. Protein: CASSLGLPPGELFF.